This entry lists 17 T cell receptor beta chains sequenced from one sample in a study of shared clonotypes between healthy human individuals. Clones were read by immunoSEQ multiplex PCR, and TCRdb kept only the in-frame ones, dropping some. Altogether some 1 million clones are present, around 76% being singletons, with the ten largest covering approximately 1.5%. The sample consisted of memory CD4+ T cells sorted from blood. The subset denotes: CD45RA-negative fraction. The receptors stem from a man younger than 35 in good health.

The chain carries TRBV6-5 and TRBJ1-2, with D perhaps matching TRBD1 (6 bases). In germline, CDR1 is MNHEY, CDR2 SVGAGI. Trimming took off 7 bases at V and 3 bases at J, with 12 bases between the two ends. The CDR3 contains 13 residues. CDR3 amino acids: CASTRGKDYGYTF. The CDR3 DNA is TGTGCCAGCACCAGGGGCAAGGACTATGGCTACACCTTC.

This clone was seen more than once but under ten times. The chain combines TRBV7-9 with TRBJ1-2, with D unresolved. V was shortened by 2 bases and J by 8 bases, with 12 bases between the two germline ends. The CDR3 has 13 amino acids. The germline gives CDR1 SEHNR, CDR2 FQNEAQ (reference sequence). The CDR3 sequence: CASSLQPGSGYTF. In DNA, the CDR3 is TGTGCCAGCAGCTTACAGCCCGGGAGCGGCTACACCTTC.

V is TRBV11-2 and J is TRBJ2-5, with D perhaps matching TRBD1 or TRBD2 (5 bases each). The CDR3 covers 15 residues. Germline V gene lookup returns CDR1 SGHAT and CDR2 FQNNGV. V shed 3 bases and J shed 2 bases, with 13 bases lying between them. CDR3 region: CASSLGTAAQETQYF. DNA for the CDR3: TGTGCCAGCAGCTTGGGGACCGCTGCTCAAGAGACCCAGTACTTC.

The CDR3 coding sequence is TGTGCCAGCAGCCGAGACAGGGGCGGGGAGACCCAGTACTTC. Translation: CASSRDRGGETQYF. The chain links TRBV5-5 to TRBJ2-5; 8 bases map to TRBD1. V was clipped by 4 bases and J by 5 bases; unmatched bases: 7. The CDR3 covers 14 residues. Germline values: CDR1 SGHKS, CDR2 YYEKEE (reference sequence).

The chain carries TRBV11-2 and TRBJ2-7, with D hard to call. From germline, CDR1 is SGHAT and CDR2 FQNNGV. Trimming removed 2 bases at V and 3 bases at J, with 14 bases between. The CDR3 is made up of 15 amino acids. CDR3 amino acids: CASSLWANQDYEQYF. The CDR3 DNA reads as TGTGCCAGCAGCTTATGGGCTAACCAGGACTACGAGCAGTACTTC.

This clone was seen repeatedly, ten times or more. The genes are TRBV11-2 and TRBJ2-5; D is unclear. CDR1 SGHAT and CDR2 FQNNGV come from the germline V gene. V lost 2 bases, J lost 1 base, and 5 bases lay in between. The length of the CDR3 is 13 residues. The CDR3 reads CASSLLIQETQYF. CDR3 DNA: TGTGCCAGCAGCTTATTAATCCAAGAGACCCAGTACTTC.

The rearrangement joins TRBV7-2 to TRBJ2-3, with D unresolved. Trimming removed 7 bases from V and 0 bases from J, with 8 bases in between. The germline V gene encodes CDR1 SGHTA and CDR2 FQGNSA. The CDR3 sequence is 13 residues long. The CDR3: CASTISSTDTQYF. The CDR3 region has the DNA TGTGCCAGCACCATTTCTAGCACAGATACGCAGTATTTT.

This chain connects TRBV7-9 to TRBJ1-5; 7 bases align to TRBD1. V gave up 11 bases and J gave up 1 base; unmatched junction bases: 17. CDR3 length equals 17 residues. CDR1 and CDR2 (germline): SEHNR, FQNEAQ (reference sequence). CDR3 DNA: TGTGCCCCCCCCGTGGGCAGGGGGGATTCGAGCAATCAGCCCCAGCATTTT. Protein: CAPPVGRGDSSNQPQHF.

V usage is TRBV5-1 and J usage is TRBJ2-1; D may be TRBD2 (5 bases). Trimming took off 4 bases at V and 10 bases at J, with 9 bases between the two ends. CDR3 size: 11 residues. Germline V gene lookup returns CDR1 SGHRS and CDR2 YFSETQ. The DNA for the CDR3 is TGCGCCAGCAGCACTAGTAGCGAGCAGTTCTTC. Protein product: CASSTSSEQFF.

J is TRBJ2-2 and V is TRBV11-3; 10 bases map to TRBD2. In germline, CDR1 is SGHNT, CDR2 YENEEA. This CDR3 has 16 amino acids. With 0 bases clipped from V and 6 bases from J, the junction kept 4 bases outside the gene matches. The chain's CDR3 is CASSLEASGGAGELFF. The CDR3 coding sequence is TGTGCCAGCAGCTTAGAGGCTAGCGGGGGAGCCGGGGAGCTGTTTTTT.

This chain joins TRBV7-9 and TRBJ2-3; TRBD2 is a possible D gene (6 bases). V lost 5 bases, J lost 0 bases, and 18 bases lay in between. The CDR3 spans 17 residues. CDR1 is SEHNR and CDR2 is FQNEAQ in the germline V gene (reference sequence). The CDR3 loop reads CASSPGLSTTSTDTQYF. The CDR3 DNA sequence: TGTGCCAGCAGCCCCGGACTATCTACTACTAGCACAGATACGCAGTATTTT.

The CDR3 DNA is TGTGCCAGCAGTAGTTCAGGGGCTAGCACAGATACGCAGTATTTT. Translation: CASSSSGASTDTQYF. The V and J genes are TRBV6-5 and TRBJ2-3; maybe TRBD1 (6 bases). V gave up 5 bases and J gave up 0 bases, with 12 bases separating them. Per the germline V gene, CDR1 is MNHEY and CDR2 is SVGAGI. The CDR3 has 15 residues.

Concerning this clone itself: The sample has other DNA sequences that encode this CDR3 too. V usage is TRBV10-1 and J usage is TRBJ1-5, with D hard to call. Germline lookup yields CDR1 WNHNN and CDR2 SYGVQD (reference sequence). The germline V and J ends were trimmed by 4 bases and 1 base, with 5 bases remaining between them. CDR3 size: 13 residues. The CDR3 nucleotides are TGCGCCAGCAGTGCCGGGAGCAATCAGCCCCAGCATTTT. This translates into CASSAGSNQPQHF.

To note about this clone: In the same sample, other DNA sequences code for this CDR3. The chain uses TRBV5-1 and TRBJ2-7; TRBD2 matches 7 bases. Germline CDR1 SGHRS, CDR2 YFSETQ. The CDR3 has 16 residues. The trim removed 4 bases at V and 0 bases at J, leaving 10 bases unmatched. The chain's CDR3 is CASSLTPRGSSYEQYF. The CDR3 DNA reads as TGCGCCAGCAGCCTGACTCCGCGGGGGAGCTCCTACGAGCAGTACTTC. Together with reference TRBV5-1 and TRBJ2-7, the CDR3 gives the full variable domain: KAGVTQTPRYLIKTRGQQVTLSCSPISGHRSVSWYQQTPGQGLQFLFEYFSETQRNKGNFPGRFSGRQFSNSRSEMNVSTLELGDSALYLCASSLTPRGSSYEQYFGPGTRLTVT.

This clone was counted only a few times. The V call is TRBV5-1, the J call TRBJ1-1; D not resolved. The V gene lost 6 bases and the J gene lost 0 bases, with 24 bases spanning the gap. The CDR3 has 18 amino acids. Germline V gene lookup returns CDR1 SGHRS and CDR2 YFSETQ. For the CDR3, the DNA is TGCGCCAGCAAACCGGGGATTCTGAGCATGTCCATGAACACTGAAGCTTTCTTT. This translates into CASKPGILSMSMNTEAFF.

CDR3 DNA sequence: TGTGCCAGCATCCCGGGACTAGGCTACGAGCAGTACTTC. Its translation is CASIPGLGYEQYF. The chain carries TRBV6-1 and TRBJ2-7; 8 bases are shared with TRBD2. The CDR3 consists of 13 residues. V shed 7 bases, J shed 3 bases, and the junction held 5 bases outside the gene matches. CDR1 and CDR2 from the germline V gene are MNHNS and SASEGT.

V is TRBV30 and J is TRBJ2-7, with TRBD1 as a possible D gene (6 bases). The V end lost 4 bases, the J end lost 2 bases, and 12 bases lay between the germline ends. Germline V gene lookup returns CDR1 GTSNPN and CDR2 SVGIG (reference sequence). CDR3 length: 13 residues. Written as DNA, the CDR3 is TGTGCCTGGAATCTAGGGGGAACCTACGAGCAGTACTTC. Amino acid sequence: CAWNLGGTYEQYF. Combining the CDR3 with reference TRBV30 and TRBJ2-7 gives the whole variable domain SQTIHQWPATLVQPVGSPLSLECTVEGTSNPNLYWYRQAAGRGLQLLFYSVGIGQISSEVPQNLSASRPQDRQFILSSKKLLLSDSGFYLCAWNLGGTYEQYFGPGTRLTVT.